These 18 T cell receptor beta chains originate from one sample sequenced in a study of T cell changes during pregnancy in multiple sclerosis. The table came from immunoSEQ multiplex PCR; TCRdb's copy has only in-frame clones and leaves some out. The repertoire holds tens of thousands of clones, about 91% seen once, with around 5% in the top ten. The sequencing here drew on peripheral blood, taken in the first trimester of pregnancy. These receptors were obtained from a female donor in good health, enrolled as a control in a pregnancy study.

The chain couples TRBV7-2 to TRBJ2-3; D unclear. CDR1 SGHTA and CDR2 FQGNSA come from the germline V gene. This CDR3 comprises 13 residues. The V and J ends lost 2 bases and 3 bases respectively, with 6 bases between them. The CDR3 DNA follows: TGTGCCAGCAGCTTATCCAGGACAGATACGCAGTATTTT. Translating gives CASSLSRTDTQYF.

The rearrangement joins TRBV5-1 to TRBJ2-7; a weak D match, TRBD2 (6 bases). Germline assignment: CDR1 SGHRS and CDR2 YFSETQ. The CDR3 is 13 residues long. V lost 0 bases and J lost 3, with 7 bases in between. CDR3 amino acids: CASSLADYYEQYF. In DNA, the CDR3 is TGCGCCAGCAGCTTGGCGGACTACTACGAGCAGTACTTC. Using reference TRBV5-1 and TRBJ2-7 for the parts outside the CDR3, the full variable domain is KAGVTQTPRYLIKTRGQQVTLSCSPISGHRSVSWYQQTPGQGLQFLFEYFSETQRNKGNFPGRFSGRQFSNSRSEMNVSTLELGDSALYLCASSLADYYEQYFGPGTRLTVT.

The chain carries TRBV6-1 and TRBJ1-2; TRBD1 might be the D (5 bases). CDR3 length: 17 amino acids. Germline lookup yields CDR1 MNHNS and CDR2 SASEGT. Trimming removed 4 bases at V and 6 bases at J, with 24 bases between. The CDR3 coding sequence is TGTGCCAGCAGTGCCGAGACTGATAACCCCCGACAGCATGGCTACACCTTC. Translation: CASSAETDNPRQHGYTF.

The V gene is TRBV19, the J gene TRBJ2-1, with 9 bases matching TRBD1. CDR1 LNHDA and CDR2 SQIVND come from the germline V gene (reference sequence). The CDR3 loop spans 17 amino acids. The V and J ends lost 3 bases and 0 bases, in that order; junction bases with no gene match: 6. The CDR3 is CASSMGTGRFSYNEQFF. The CDR3, as DNA: TGTGCCAGTAGTATGGGGACAGGGAGATTCTCCTACAATGAGCAGTTCTTC.

CDR3 in amino acids: CSVGGPGPRMGTEAFF. CDR3 sequence (DNA): TGCAGCGTGGGGGGGCCGGGACCCAGGATGGGCACTGAAGCTTTCTTT. The chain has TRBV29-1 and TRBJ1-1; possible D gene TRBD1, 6 bases. This CDR3 is 16 amino acids long. The germline V and J ends were trimmed by 6 bases and 4 bases, with 24 bases remaining between them. Germline V gives CDR1 SQVTM, CDR2 ANQGSEA.

The chain carries TRBV2 and TRBJ1-1; D is unresolved. Germline V lookup: CDR1 SNHLY, CDR2 FYNNEI. The CDR3 runs to 14 residues. The V end lost 7 bases, the J end lost 3 bases, and 15 bases lay between the germline ends. CDR3 coding DNA: TGTGCCAGCAAGTTTGGGGTCGGGGACACTGAAGCTTTCTTT. Amino acids: CASKFGVGDTEAFF.

The V and J genes are TRBV10-3 and TRBJ2-1; weak D call: TRBD2 (6 bases). The CDR3 extends over 13 amino acids. Trimming left V 6 bases short and J 8 bases short, with 14 bases between. Germline assignment: CDR1 ENHRY and CDR2 SYGVKD. This CDR3 is CAIRVGLAYEQFF. The CDR3 nucleotides are TGTGCCATCAGGGTGGGACTTGCGTATGAGCAGTTCTTC.

The gene calls are TRBV5-4 and TRBJ1-2; D not certain. V was trimmed by 4 bases and J by 4 bases, leaving 14 bases between them. The germline V gene encodes CDR1 SGHNT and CDR2 YYREEE (reference sequence). The CDR3 spans 14 residues. CDR3 amino acids: CASSLPREGYGYTF. The DNA of the CDR3 is TGTGCCAGCAGCCTTCCGAGGGAGGGCTATGGCTACACCTTC.

This sequence joins TRBV7-9 and TRBJ2-7, with D perhaps matching TRBD1 (6 bases). CDR1 SEHNR and CDR2 FQNEAQ come from the germline V gene (reference sequence). This CDR3 is built from 13 residues. V lost 5 bases and J lost 0, with 8 bases in between. In nucleotides, the CDR3 is TGTGCCAGCAGCCGGACAGCCTCCTACGAGCAGTACTTC. Encoded protein: CASSRTASYEQYF.

CDR3 DNA: TGTGCCAGCAGCCCAAAGGGACTAGCGGGAGGGGCAGATACGCAGTATTTT. Its protein is CASSPKGLAGGADTQYF. V and J are TRBV9 and TRBJ2-3; 16 positions agree with TRBD2. This CDR3 is built from 17 residues. The V and J ends lost 4 bases and 4 bases, in that order; junction bases with no gene match: 6. CDR1 is SGDLS and CDR2 is YYNGEE in the germline V gene.

The table lists this clone with a few counts. V and J are TRBV6-4 and TRBJ1-1; D is unresolved. Looked up from germline, CDR1 is MRHNA and CDR2 is SNTAGT. Between the trimmed V and J ends, which lost 4 bases and 5 bases, there was a span of 11 bases. The CDR3 is 13 residues long. The DNA of the CDR3 is TGTGCCAGCAGTGGCGAGGGTGGTACTGAAGCTTTCTTT. Translation gives CASSGEGGTEAFF.

This chain links TRBV11-3 with TRBJ2-3; 8 bases align to TRBD2. With 1 base clipped from V and 2 bases from J, the junction kept 8 bases outside the gene matches. This CDR3 comprises 17 residues. The germline CDR1 and CDR2 sequences are SGHNT and YENEEA. CDR3 nucleotide sequence: TGTGCCAGCAGCTTAGGAATTAGCGGGACCGACACAGATACGCAGTATTTT. As protein: CASSLGISGTDTDTQYF.

The chain links TRBV5-1 to TRBJ2-1; maybe TRBD2 (6 bases). The germline V gene has CDR1 SGHRS and CDR2 YFSETQ. V lost 1 base to trimming and J lost 5 bases, with 19 bases between them. The CDR3 extends over 17 amino acids. This CDR3 reads CASSLTHSDYQDNEQFF. The CDR3 coding sequence is TGCGCCAGCAGCTTGACTCACTCGGACTACCAAGACAATGAGCAGTTCTTC. Variable domain in full (rest from reference TRBV5-1 and TRBJ2-1): KAGVTQTPRYLIKTRGQQVTLSCSPISGHRSVSWYQQTPGQGLQFLFEYFSETQRNKGNFPGRFSGRQFSNSRSEMNVSTLELGDSALYLCASSLTHSDYQDNEQFFGPGTRLTVL.

The V gene is TRBV7-6, the J gene TRBJ2-7; 8 bases line up with TRBD2. This CDR3 has 14 residues. Trimming removed 1 base from V and 1 base from J; junction bases left unmatched: 0. Germline loops: CDR1 SGHVS, CDR2 FNYEAQ. As DNA, the CDR3 is TGTGCCAGCAGCTTAGGCGGGGGGTCCTACGAGCAGTACTTC. Its protein is CASSLGGGSYEQYF.

This chain links TRBV27 with TRBJ2-2; 8 bases agree with TRBD1. The junction had 7 bases not matched to a gene; V was cut back by 2 bases and J by 5 bases. The CDR3 contains 16 residues. Germline-derived CDR1 and CDR2 are MNHEY and SMNVEV (reference sequence). The CDR3, as DNA: TGTGCCAGCAGTTTACTCCGGACAGGGCAGACCGGGGAGCTGTTTTTT. Translated, it gives CASSLLRTGQTGELFF.

The chain uses TRBV2 and TRBJ1-1, with a possible D match to TRBD1 (6 bases). V lost 4 bases to trimming and J lost 8 bases, with 26 bases between them. The CDR3 length is 17 residues. Germline values: CDR1 SNHLY, CDR2 FYNNEI. This CDR3 is CASSVSPDSPYTLEAFF. As DNA, the CDR3 is TGTGCCAGCAGTGTGTCTCCGGACAGCCCCTATACCCTAGAAGCTTTCTTT.

The chain joins TRBV10-3 to TRBJ2-3; possible D gene TRBD1, 7 bases. Germline V gives CDR1 ENHRY, CDR2 SYGVKD. The CDR3 covers 16 residues. The V gene lost 3 bases and the J gene lost 4 bases, with 17 bases spanning the gap. CDR3 sequence: CAISDQHRGGPDTQYF. The CDR3, as DNA: TGTGCCATCAGTGATCAACACAGGGGAGGTCCAGATACGCAGTATTTT.

In its sample, this clone was seen once. The chain combines TRBV19 with TRBJ2-4, with a possible D match to TRBD2 (6 bases). The CDR3 totals 16 residues. The germline V and J ends were trimmed by 4 bases and 0 bases, with 13 bases remaining between them. From germline, CDR1 is LNHDA and CDR2 SQIVND (reference sequence). The chain's CDR3 is CASSTRLDLAKNIQYF. The CDR3 DNA is TGTGCCAGTAGTACCCGACTAGACCTAGCCAAAAACATTCAGTACTTC. Complete variable domain (other parts from reference TRBV19 and TRBJ2-4): DGGITQSPKYLFRKEGQNVTLSCEQNLNHDAMYWYRQDPGQGLRLIYYSQIVNDFQKGDIAEGYSVSREKKESFPLTVTSAQKNPTAFYLCASSTRLDLAKNIQYFGAGTRLSVL.